The next 11 T cell receptor beta chains were all read from a single sample in a study of cytomegalovirus exposure and HLA in healthy donors. The primer mix had 60 Vbeta and 13 Jbeta primers. Only in-frame clones appear in the TCRdb table, and some are missing; sequencing was by immunoSEQ multiplex PCR. The repertoire holds 150,000 to 200,000 clones, around 62% seen once, with around 2.9% in the top ten. Source material: PBMCs. The receptors come from a man aged 40-50 years in good health and CMV-seronegative.

This chain uses TRBV19 with TRBJ2-3; D possibly corresponds to TRBD2 (5 bases). V was pared by 0 bases and J by 7 bases, with 8 bases between. This CDR3 is built from 13 residues. Looked up from germline, CDR1 is LNHDA and CDR2 is SQIVND (reference sequence). The CDR3 sequence is CASSIEEGNTQYF. CDR3 DNA sequence: TGTGCCAGTAGTATAGAAGAGGGCAATACGCAGTATTTT.

On this clone: The junction shows a germline mismatch at one end, possibly a read error. J is TRBJ2-7 and V is TRBV7-9; D is possibly TRBD1 (6 bases). From germline, CDR1 is SEHNR and CDR2 FQNEAQ (reference sequence). This CDR3 has 14 amino acids. CDR3 bases: TGTTCCAGCATCCCAACAGGGTTCTCCTACGAGCAGTACTTC. As protein: CSSIPTGFSYEQYF. Full variable domain (rest looked up from reference TRBV7-9 and TRBJ2-7): DTGVSQNPRHKITKRGQNVTFRCDPISEHNRLYWYRQTLGQGPEFLTYFQNEAQLEKSRLLSDRFSAERPKGSFSTLEIQRTEQGDSAMYLCSSIPTGFSYEQYFGPGTRLTVT.

The chain recombines TRBV7-8 with TRBJ2-7; 10 nucleotides line up with TRBD2. From germline, CDR1 is SGHVS and CDR2 FQNEAQ. J gave up 4 bases and V 3 bases, and 12 bases lay outside the gene matches. The CDR3 spans 17 residues. The DNA for the CDR3 is TGTGCCAGCAGCTTCAGAGCAGGGGCTAGCGGGAGTTACGAGCAGTACTTC. Translation: CASSFRAGASGSYEQYF. Complete variable domain (other parts from reference TRBV7-8 and TRBJ2-7): GAGVSQSPRYKVAKRGQDVALRCDPISGHVSLFWYQQALGQGPEFLTYFQNEAQLDKSGLPSDRFFAERPEGSVSTLKIQRTQQEDSAVYLCASSFRAGASGSYEQYFGPGTRLTVT.

The chain is built from TRBV6-1 and TRBJ1-1; no clear D gene. Per the germline V gene, CDR1 is MNHNS and CDR2 is SASEGT. The CDR3 contains 14 residues. Trimming left V 4 bases short and J 0 bases short, with 9 bases between. As DNA, the CDR3 is TGTGCCAGCAGTGTGACGCAGGTGAACACTGAAGCTTTCTTT. It yields the protein CASSVTQVNTEAFF.

This clone was seen only a few times. The chain couples TRBV18 to TRBJ2-7; 9 bases align to TRBD2. V trimming: 6 bases; J trimming: 2 bases; junction bases outside the gene matches: 5. Germline-derived CDR1 and CDR2 are KGHSH and LQKENI. CDR3 length equals 14 residues. CDR3 DNA sequence: TGTGCCAGCTCGCGGGAGGGGGCTACCTACGAGCAGTACTTC. Residues: CASSREGATYEQYF. Filled out from reference TRBV18 and TRBJ2-7, the complete variable domain reads NAGVMQNPRHLVRRRGQEARLRCSPMKGHSHVYWYRQLPEEGLKFMVYLQKENIIDESGMPKERFSAEFPKEGPSILRIQQVVRGDSAAYFCASSREGATYEQYFGPGTRLTVT.

The V call is TRBV28, the J call TRBJ2-5; D perhaps matches TRBD1 (6 bases). The CDR3 has 16 residues. Trimming removed 5 bases from V and 7 bases from J, with 23 bases in between. Germline V gives CDR1 MDHEN, CDR2 SYDVKM. The CDR3 loop is CASSQLSTGFSATQYF. The CDR3 nucleotides are TGTGCCAGCAGTCAACTTTCGACAGGCTTCTCAGCGACCCAGTACTTC.

V usage is TRBV6-5 and J usage is TRBJ2-1; D is unresolved. Germline V lookup: CDR1 MNHEY, CDR2 SVGAGI. This CDR3 comprises 13 residues. V lost 7 bases to trimming and J lost 7 bases, with 14 bases between them. CDR3 sequence (DNA): TGTGCCAGCAAAAAGTTTAGAGAAAATGAGCAGTTCTTC. It yields the protein CASKKFRENEQFF.

The rearrangement joins TRBV6-5 to TRBJ2-1; 8 bases align to TRBD2. Looked up from germline, CDR1 is MNHEY and CDR2 is SVGAGI. The CDR3 runs to 15 residues. V lost 0 bases, J lost 6 bases, and 4 bases stayed unmatched. CDR3 coding DNA: TGTGCCAGCAGTTACTCGGGACTAGACTCCAATGAGCAGTTCTTC. This sequence encodes CASSYSGLDSNEQFF.

The chain links TRBV5-1 to TRBJ2-6; D is unresolved. Germline assignment: CDR1 SGHRS and CDR2 YFSETQ. This CDR3 has 16 amino acids. The V end was cut by 0 bases, the J end by 0 bases, with 7 bases between. CDR3 bases: TGCGCCAGCAGCTTGGGCCGGTACTCTGGGGCCAACGTCCTGACTTTC. Its protein is CASSLGRYSGANVLTF.

The chain links TRBV6-1 to TRBJ1-2; the match to TRBD1 covers 10 bases. V was pared by 4 bases and J by 5 bases, with 10 bases of the junction left unmatched. The CDR3 runs to 16 residues. Germline V gene sequence: CDR1 MNHNS, CDR2 SASEGT. The CDR3 sequence is CASSALGDRGSYGYTF. The DNA of the CDR3 is TGTGCCAGCAGTGCTCTAGGGGACAGGGGTTCATATGGCTACACCTTC.

The rearrangement joins TRBV7-8 to TRBJ1-1; 9 bases align to TRBD1. The CDR3 totals 15 residues. V lost 2 bases and J lost 6; bases outside the gene matches: 7. The V gene's germline CDR1 is SGHVS and CDR2 FQNEAQ. CDR3 coding DNA: TGTGCCAGCAGCTTAAGGACAGGGGAGGGGGCTGAAGCTTTCTTT. This codes for CASSLRTGEGAEAFF.